These 23 T cell receptor beta chains originate from one sample sequenced in a study of T-cell reconstitution after alpha-beta-depleted transplantation in children. Unique molecular identifiers were incorporated into the prepared TCRbeta library. MiXCR, run by TCRdb on the PCR reads, gives a single entry per CDR3 protein. In the table there are fewer than 550,000 distinct CDR3 sequences, under 12% of which are singletons. The sample consisted of PBMCs, taken before TCRalphabeta/CD19-depleted stem cell transplant. Source of these receptors: a child aged 2 to 15 with inherited bone marrow failure, due to receive a stem cell transplant.

The sample holds many counts of this clonotype. The chain carries TRBV5-6 and TRBJ2-1; 9 nucleotides line up with TRBD2. The CDR3 spans 15 residues. Trimming took 6 bases from V and 10 from J; bases not matched to a gene: 14. Germline CDR1 SGHDT, CDR2 YYEEEE. CDR3 region: CASTPVAGAVGEQFF. Written as DNA, the CDR3 is TGTGCCAGCACCCCGGTAGCGGGAGCAGTAGGAGAGCAGTTCTTC.

At least ten counts were recorded for this clonotype. The chain combines TRBV28 with TRBJ2-1; 10 bases agree with TRBD1. The CDR3 is 15 residues long. The V and J ends lost 6 bases and 3 bases, in that order; junction bases with no gene match: 5. The germline CDR1 and CDR2 sequences are MDHEN and SYDVKM. In DNA, the CDR3 is TGTGCCAGCAGACACCGGGACAGGGGCTACAATGAGCAGTTCTTC. Translated: CASRHRDRGYNEQFF.

This clonotype was seen repeatedly, ten times or more. The chain employs TRBV3-1 and TRBJ1-1; D unresolved. V gave up 4 bases and J gave up 5 bases, with 8 bases separating them. Germline V gene sequence: CDR1 LGHDT, CDR2 YNNKEL (reference sequence). The CDR3 runs to 12 residues. DNA of the CDR3: TGTGCCAGCAGCCCAGGACGGACTGAAGCTTTCTTT. Translating it yields CASSPGRTEAFF.

This clonotype was seen repeatedly, ten times or more. The V and J genes are TRBV29-1 and TRBJ2-5; TRBD2 agrees at 8 bases. CDR3 length: 12 amino acids. V lost 3 bases, J lost 13 bases, and 10 bases stayed unmatched. Germline V CDR1 and CDR2: SQVTM, ANQGSEA. CDR3 in amino acids: CSVEASGPPRYF. The CDR3 DNA is TGCAGCGTTGAGGCTAGCGGGCCGCCCCGGTACTTC.

This clonotype was observed a handful of times. The chain recombines TRBV5-6 with TRBJ2-1; 11 bases align to TRBD2. CDR1 is SGHDT, CDR2 YYEEEE, per germline. This CDR3 has 19 residues. The V gene end was trimmed by 2 bases and the J gene end by 8 bases; junction bases not matched to a gene: 18. CDR3 residues: CASSLELLKLAGGLYEQFF. CDR3 coding DNA: TGTGCCAGCAGCTTAGAACTTCTTAAGCTAGCGGGAGGTCTGTATGAGCAGTTCTTC.

This clonotype has at least ten counts. The chain employs TRBV4-1 and TRBJ2-7; D perhaps matches TRBD1 (5 bases). The CDR3 is 15 amino acids. CDR1 MGHRA and CDR2 YSYEKL come from the germline V gene. Trimming took off 0 bases at V and 0 bases at J, with 9 bases between the two ends. In nucleotides, the CDR3 is TGCGCCAGCAGCCAAGATGGTAGGGGCTCCTACGAGCAGTACTTC. Translated, it gives CASSQDGRGSYEQYF.

At least ten counts were recorded for this clonotype. The chain combines TRBV29-1 with TRBJ1-6; 9 bases fit TRBD1. The J segment lost 9 bases and the V segment lost 2 bases, leaving 2 bases of the junction unmatched. This CDR3 is 13 amino acids long. CDR1 SQVTM and CDR2 ANQGSEA come from the germline V gene. CDR3 sequence: CSVEQDRGSPLHF. CDR3 in DNA: TGCAGCGTTGAACAGGACAGGGGTTCACCCCTCCACTTT.

This clonotype occurred many times. This chain uses TRBV5-1 with TRBJ2-5; D not certain. Trimming removed 2 bases from V and 5 bases from J, with 10 bases in between. The CDR3 covers 13 residues. Germline V gene lookup returns CDR1 SGHRS and CDR2 YFSETQ. CDR3 bases: TGCGCCAGCAGCTTCCCAAGGCGGGAGACCCAGTACTTC. Protein: CASSFPRRETQYF. Combining the CDR3 with reference TRBV5-1 and TRBJ2-5 gives the whole variable domain KAGVTQTPRYLIKTRGQQVTLSCSPISGHRSVSWYQQTPGQGLQFLFEYFSETQRNKGNFPGRFSGRQFSNSRSEMNVSTLELGDSALYLCASSFPRRETQYFGPGTRLLVL.

There are many counts of this clonotype. V gene TRBV2 combines with J gene TRBJ1-3; D remains unclear. The CDR3 runs to 14 residues. Germline CDR1 and CDR2: SNHLY and FYNNEI. V shed 4 bases and J shed 3 bases, with 10 bases lying between them. CDR3 loop: CASSGAHGGNTIYF. CDR3 nucleotide sequence: TGTGCCAGCAGTGGGGCCCATGGTGGAAACACCATATATTTT.

The genes are TRBV7-8 and TRBJ2-7; D remains unclear. The CDR3 contains 17 residues. Germline V gene sequence: CDR1 SGHVS, CDR2 FQNEAQ. V was pared by 0 bases and J by 3 bases, with 18 bases between. For the CDR3, the DNA is TGTGCCAGCAGCTTAGCTCTCGGTCTGGCGTCTTTCTACGAGCAGTACTTC. It encodes CASSLALGLASFYEQYF.

This sequence joins TRBV29-1 and TRBJ1-5; TRBD1 might be the D (5 bases). Germline CDR1 is SQVTM and CDR2 is ANQGSEA. CDR3 length equals 12 residues. Trimming took off 2 bases at V and 9 bases at J, with 11 bases between the two ends. The CDR3 DNA reads TGCAGCGTTGAAAGCCGGGGGGGGCCCCAGCATTTT. Its translation is CSVESRGGPQHF.

The sample holds many counts of this clonotype. This rearrangement joins TRBV12-3 or TRBV12-4 to TRBJ2-5, with D unresolved. This CDR3 contains 12 residues. Between the trimmed V and J ends, which lost 4 bases and 1 base, there was a span of 4 bases. In nucleotides, the CDR3 is TGTGCCAGCAGTTCGTTCCAAGAGACCCAGTACTTC. Amino acid sequence: CASSSFQETQYF.

This clonotype was detected ten times or more. The V gene is TRBV12-3 or TRBV12-4, the J gene TRBJ2-7; TRBD1 aligns across 8 bases. V shed 3 bases and J 2 bases; nucleotides not matched to a gene: 6. This CDR3 contains 15 residues. The CDR3 sequence: CASSFRQGAPYEQYF. The CDR3 region has the DNA TGTGCCAGCAGTTTCCGGCAGGGGGCCCCCTACGAGCAGTACTTC.

The table lists this clonotype with a count of one. With a much larger clone just one base away, this may be a read error. The gene calls are TRBV20-1 and TRBJ2-7, with D possibly TRBD2 on 6 matching bases. Trimming took off 1 base at V and 3 bases at J, with 13 bases between the two ends. CDR1 and CDR2 from the germline V gene are DFQATT and SNEGSKA (reference sequence). This CDR3 contains 14 residues. The CDR3 DNA reads TGCAGTGCTAGAGGCAGCTGGAGGGACTACGAGCAGTACTTC. Its translation is CSARGSWRDYEQYF.

Remarks on this clonotype: This could be a read error, since a much larger clone is one nucleotide away. The V gene is TRBV4-2, the J gene TRBJ2-7; 10 bases fit TRBD2. The germline gives CDR1 LGHNA, CDR2 YNFKEQ. The CDR3 is 17 residues long. V was pared by 5 bases and J by 3 bases, with 13 bases of the junction left unmatched. DNA of the CDR3: TGTGCCAGCAGCGGGTTCTTCGGGACTAGCGCGGGCTACGAGCAGTACTTC. It is translated as CASSGFFGTSAGYEQYF.

This clonotype occurred many times. The CDR3 DNA follows: TGTGCCTGGACCCCGGGACAGAGGGCTTTCTTT. Its protein is CAWTPGQRAFF. This chain links TRBV30 with TRBJ1-1; 7 bases align to TRBD1. In germline, CDR1 is GTSNPN, CDR2 SVGIG (reference sequence). The CDR3 is 11 residues long. The V and J ends lost 4 bases and 11 bases, in that order; junction bases with no gene match: 7.

This clonotype showed up many times. V gene TRBV7-9 combines with J gene TRBJ2-1; D gene uncertain. CDR1 is SEHNR, CDR2 FQNEAQ, per germline (reference sequence). The CDR3 runs to 12 residues. V was shortened by 9 bases and J by 7 bases, with 13 bases between the two germline ends. CDR3 nucleotide sequence: TGTGCCAGTTCTCAGAGATGGAATGAGCAGTTCTTC. Its translation is CASSQRWNEQFF.

This clonotype showed up just a few times. The chain has TRBV29-1 and TRBJ1-6; 9 positions match TRBD1. Germline loops: CDR1 SQVTM, CDR2 ANQGSEA. The CDR3 is 13 residues long. DNA of the CDR3: TGCAACCCGCGGGGACAGGGCGGTTCACCCCTCCACTTT. Residues: CNPRGQGGSPLHF.

The rearrangement uses TRBV10-3 and TRBJ2-2; 14 nucleotides align to TRBD2. The germline V gene has CDR1 ENHRY and CDR2 SYGVKD. V dropped 8 bases and J dropped 7; count of bases not matched to a gene: 18. The CDR3 has 19 amino acids. CDR3: CAICLGTSGGHTGLGELFF. The CDR3 nucleotides are TGTGCCATCTGTTTAGGGACTAGCGGGGGTCACACCGGCCTCGGGGAGCTGTTTTTT.

The chain joins TRBV6-2 or TRBV6-3 to TRBJ1-5; D call uncertain. The V end lost 7 bases, the J end lost 0 bases, and 10 bases lay between the germline ends. This CDR3 contains 14 residues. Germline CDR1 and CDR2: MNHEY and SVGEGT. Here the CDR3 DNA reads TGTGCCAGCAATCAGTTCCCTAGCAATCAGCCCCAGCATTTT. Translating gives CASNQFPSNQPQHF.

V gene TRBV20-1 combines with J gene TRBJ2-7; D unclear. The CDR3 has 15 amino acids. The germline V gene encodes CDR1 DFQATT and CDR2 SNEGSKA (reference sequence). Trimming removed 0 bases from V and 2 bases from J, with 14 bases in between. In DNA form, the CDR3 reads TGCAGTGCTAGAGATGTGAATCTTAATCCCTACGAGCAGTACTTC. Translation gives CSARDVNLNPYEQYF.

This clonotype has a handful of counts. The chain joins TRBV12-3 or TRBV12-4 to TRBJ2-6; no firm D call. The V end lost 5 bases, the J end lost 0 bases, and 11 bases lay between the germline ends. The CDR3 has 16 residues. In DNA form, the CDR3 reads TGTGCCAGCAGTCCGGTGACGGCCTCTGGGGCCAACGTCCTGACTTTC. Translation gives CASSPVTASGANVLTF.

At least ten counts were recorded for this clonotype. The gene calls are TRBV27 and TRBJ2-6, with D unclear. V lost 3 bases and J 4 bases, leaving 10 bases between the germline ends. The germline V gene has CDR1 MNHEY and CDR2 SMNVEV (reference sequence). The CDR3 totals 15 residues. CDR3 loop: CASSFLASGANVLTF. The DNA for the CDR3 is TGTGCCAGCAGTTTCCTGGCTTCAGGGGCCAACGTCCTGACTTTC.